The clone carrying this TCR beta chain was seen a handful of times. This sample stems from a study of blood T cell repertoires in COVID-19. Sequencing was performed with immunoSEQ multiplex PCR; in TCRdb, only in-frame clones are kept and a portion is missing. The sample contains 30,000 to 40,000 clones, around 84% of which appear only once. Germline CDR1 MNHEY, CDR2 SMNVEV (reference sequence). Trimming took 3 bases from V and 5 from J, leaving 13 bases between them. The CDR3 extends over 14 amino acids. What was sequenced was peripheral blood. The chain uses TRBV27 and TRBJ2-5; D remains unclear. This receptor was obtained from a man aged 55 to 69 with COVID-19, enrolled during active disease. The CDR3 DNA is TGTGCCAGCAGTTTGACGTACTTCGGGGAGACCCAGTACTTC. Its translation: CASSLTYFGETQYF.